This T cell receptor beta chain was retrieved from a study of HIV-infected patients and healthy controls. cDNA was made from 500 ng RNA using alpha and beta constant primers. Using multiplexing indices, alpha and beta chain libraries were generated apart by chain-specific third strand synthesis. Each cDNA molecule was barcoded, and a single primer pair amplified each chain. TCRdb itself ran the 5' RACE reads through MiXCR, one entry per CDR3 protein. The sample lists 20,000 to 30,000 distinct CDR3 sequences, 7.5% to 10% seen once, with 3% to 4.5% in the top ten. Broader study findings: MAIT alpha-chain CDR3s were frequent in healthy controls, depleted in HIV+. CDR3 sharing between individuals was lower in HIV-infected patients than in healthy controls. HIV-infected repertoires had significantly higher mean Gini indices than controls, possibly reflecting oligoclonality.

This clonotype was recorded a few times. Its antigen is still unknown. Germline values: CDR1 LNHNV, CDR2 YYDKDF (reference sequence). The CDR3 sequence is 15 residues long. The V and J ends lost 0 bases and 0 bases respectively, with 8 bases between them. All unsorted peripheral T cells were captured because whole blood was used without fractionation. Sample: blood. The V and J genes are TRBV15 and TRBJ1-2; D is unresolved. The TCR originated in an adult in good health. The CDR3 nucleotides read TGTGCCACCAGCAGAGATGGGCGTTCTAACTATGGCTACACCTTC. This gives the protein CATSRDGRSNYGYTF.